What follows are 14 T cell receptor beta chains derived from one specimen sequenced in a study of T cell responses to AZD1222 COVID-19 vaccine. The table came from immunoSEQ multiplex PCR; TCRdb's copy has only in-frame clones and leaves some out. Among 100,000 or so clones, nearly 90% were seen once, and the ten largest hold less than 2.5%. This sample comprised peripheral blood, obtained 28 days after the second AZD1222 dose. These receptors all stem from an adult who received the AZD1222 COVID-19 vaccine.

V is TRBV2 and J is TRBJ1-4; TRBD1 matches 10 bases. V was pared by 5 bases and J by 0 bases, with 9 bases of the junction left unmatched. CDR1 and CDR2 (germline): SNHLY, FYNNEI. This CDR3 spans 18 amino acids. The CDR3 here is CASSRRTGGITTNEKLFF. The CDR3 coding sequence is TGTGCCAGCAGTAGGAGGACAGGGGGGATAACAACTAATGAAAAACTGTTTTTT.

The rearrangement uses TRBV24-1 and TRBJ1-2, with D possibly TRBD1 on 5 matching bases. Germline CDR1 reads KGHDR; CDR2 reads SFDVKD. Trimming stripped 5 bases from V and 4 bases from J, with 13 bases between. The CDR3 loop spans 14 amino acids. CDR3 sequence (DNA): TGTGCCACCAGTGGAGGAGGGACTTCCTATGGCTACACCTTC. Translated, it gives CATSGGGTSYGYTF.

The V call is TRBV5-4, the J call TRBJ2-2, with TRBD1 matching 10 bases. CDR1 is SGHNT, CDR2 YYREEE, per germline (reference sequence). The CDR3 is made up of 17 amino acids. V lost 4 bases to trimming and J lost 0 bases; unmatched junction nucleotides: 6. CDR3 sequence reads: CASSPGTGATNTGELFF. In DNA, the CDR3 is TGTGCCAGCAGCCCTGGGACAGGGGCAACGAACACCGGGGAGCTGTTTTTT.

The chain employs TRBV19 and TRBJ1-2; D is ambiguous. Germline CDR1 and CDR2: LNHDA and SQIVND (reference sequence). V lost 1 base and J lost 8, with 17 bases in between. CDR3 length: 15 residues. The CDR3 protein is CASSIASGAGRGYTF. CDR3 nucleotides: TGTGCCAGTAGTATAGCGTCAGGAGCTGGACGAGGCTACACCTTC.

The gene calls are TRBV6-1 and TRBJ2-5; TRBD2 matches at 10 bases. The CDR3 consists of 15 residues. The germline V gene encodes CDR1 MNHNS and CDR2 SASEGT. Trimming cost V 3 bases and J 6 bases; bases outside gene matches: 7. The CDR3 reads CASSDLAGVRKTQYF. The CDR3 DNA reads TGTGCCAGCAGTGATCTAGCGGGAGTCCGGAAGACCCAGTACTTC.

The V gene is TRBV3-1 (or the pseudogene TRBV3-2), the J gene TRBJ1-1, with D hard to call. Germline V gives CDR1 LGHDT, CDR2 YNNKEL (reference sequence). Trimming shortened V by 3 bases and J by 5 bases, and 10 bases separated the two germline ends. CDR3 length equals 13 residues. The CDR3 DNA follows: TGTGCCAGCAGCCACGGTCCTGGGACTGAAGCTTTCTTT. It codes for CASSHGPGTEAFF.

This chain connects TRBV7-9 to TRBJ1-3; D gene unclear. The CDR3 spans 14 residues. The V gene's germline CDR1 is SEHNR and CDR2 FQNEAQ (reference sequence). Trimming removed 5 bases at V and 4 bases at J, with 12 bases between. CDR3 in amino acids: CASSPIGVGNTIYF. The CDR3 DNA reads TGTGCCAGCAGCCCTATTGGCGTCGGAAACACCATATATTTT.

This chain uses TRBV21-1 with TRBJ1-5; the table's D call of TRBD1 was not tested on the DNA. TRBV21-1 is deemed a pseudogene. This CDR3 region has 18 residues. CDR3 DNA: TGTGCCAGCAGCATACTTTACCGGGACAGGGGACGCAATCAGCCCCAGCATTTT. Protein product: CASSILYRDRGRNQPQHF.

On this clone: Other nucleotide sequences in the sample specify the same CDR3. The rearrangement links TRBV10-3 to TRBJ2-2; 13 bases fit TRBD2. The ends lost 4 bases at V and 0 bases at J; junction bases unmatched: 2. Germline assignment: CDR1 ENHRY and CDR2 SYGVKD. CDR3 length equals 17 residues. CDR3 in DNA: TGTGCCATCAGTGGGACTAGCGGGAGAGCGAACACCGGGGAGCTGTTTTTT. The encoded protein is CAISGTSGRANTGELFF.

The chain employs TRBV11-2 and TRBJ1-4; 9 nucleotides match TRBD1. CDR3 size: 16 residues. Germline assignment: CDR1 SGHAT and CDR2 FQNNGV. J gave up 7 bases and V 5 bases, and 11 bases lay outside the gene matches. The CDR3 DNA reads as TGTGCCAGCAGCCGGGATACAGGGGGCTTCGGTGAAAAACTGTTTTTT. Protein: CASSRDTGGFGEKLFF.

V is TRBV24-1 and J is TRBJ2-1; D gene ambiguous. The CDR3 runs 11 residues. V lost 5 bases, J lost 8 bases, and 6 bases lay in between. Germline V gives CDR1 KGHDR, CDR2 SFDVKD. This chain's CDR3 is CATSVRDEQFF. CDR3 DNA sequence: TGTGCCACCAGTGTACGCGATGAGCAGTTCTTC.

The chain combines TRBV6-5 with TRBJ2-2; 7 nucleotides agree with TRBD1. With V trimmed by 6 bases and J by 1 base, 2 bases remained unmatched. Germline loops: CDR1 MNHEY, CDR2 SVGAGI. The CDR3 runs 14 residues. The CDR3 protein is CASRGTVNTGELFF. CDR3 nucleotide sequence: TGTGCCAGCAGGGGGACAGTGAACACCGGGGAGCTGTTTTTT.

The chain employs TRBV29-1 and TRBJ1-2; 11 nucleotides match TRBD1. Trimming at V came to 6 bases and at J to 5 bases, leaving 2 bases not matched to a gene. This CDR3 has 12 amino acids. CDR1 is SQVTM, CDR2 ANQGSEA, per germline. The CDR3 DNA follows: TGCAGCGTGGACAGGGGGCTTTATGGCTACACCTTC. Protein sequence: CSVDRGLYGYTF.

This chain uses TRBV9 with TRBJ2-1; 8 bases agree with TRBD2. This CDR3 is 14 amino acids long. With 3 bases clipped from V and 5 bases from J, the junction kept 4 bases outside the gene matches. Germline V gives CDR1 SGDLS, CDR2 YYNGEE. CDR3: CASSAGLVDNEQFF. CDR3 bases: TGTGCCAGCAGCGCGGGACTAGTCGACAATGAGCAGTTCTTC.